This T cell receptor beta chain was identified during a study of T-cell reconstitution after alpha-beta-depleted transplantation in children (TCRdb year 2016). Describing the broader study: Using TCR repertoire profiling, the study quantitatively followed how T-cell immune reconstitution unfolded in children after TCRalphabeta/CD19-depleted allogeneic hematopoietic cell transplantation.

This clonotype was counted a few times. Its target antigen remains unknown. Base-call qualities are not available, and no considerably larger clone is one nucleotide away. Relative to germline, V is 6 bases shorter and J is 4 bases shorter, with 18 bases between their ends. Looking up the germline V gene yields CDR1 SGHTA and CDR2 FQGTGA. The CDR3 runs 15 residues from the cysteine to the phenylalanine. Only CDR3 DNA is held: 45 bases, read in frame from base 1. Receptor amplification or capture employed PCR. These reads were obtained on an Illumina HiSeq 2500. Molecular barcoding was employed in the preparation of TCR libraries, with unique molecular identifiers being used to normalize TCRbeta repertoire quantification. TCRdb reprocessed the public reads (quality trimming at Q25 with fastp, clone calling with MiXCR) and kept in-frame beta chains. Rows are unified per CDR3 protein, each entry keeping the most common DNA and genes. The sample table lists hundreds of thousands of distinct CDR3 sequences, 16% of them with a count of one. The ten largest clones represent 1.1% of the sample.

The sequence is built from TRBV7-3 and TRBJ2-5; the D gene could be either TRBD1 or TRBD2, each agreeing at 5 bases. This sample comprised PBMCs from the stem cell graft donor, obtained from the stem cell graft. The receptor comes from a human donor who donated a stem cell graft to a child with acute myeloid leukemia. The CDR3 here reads CASSSGTTIGETQYF. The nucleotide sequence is TGTGCCAGCAGTTCCGGGACCACAATTGGAGAGACCCAGTACTTC.